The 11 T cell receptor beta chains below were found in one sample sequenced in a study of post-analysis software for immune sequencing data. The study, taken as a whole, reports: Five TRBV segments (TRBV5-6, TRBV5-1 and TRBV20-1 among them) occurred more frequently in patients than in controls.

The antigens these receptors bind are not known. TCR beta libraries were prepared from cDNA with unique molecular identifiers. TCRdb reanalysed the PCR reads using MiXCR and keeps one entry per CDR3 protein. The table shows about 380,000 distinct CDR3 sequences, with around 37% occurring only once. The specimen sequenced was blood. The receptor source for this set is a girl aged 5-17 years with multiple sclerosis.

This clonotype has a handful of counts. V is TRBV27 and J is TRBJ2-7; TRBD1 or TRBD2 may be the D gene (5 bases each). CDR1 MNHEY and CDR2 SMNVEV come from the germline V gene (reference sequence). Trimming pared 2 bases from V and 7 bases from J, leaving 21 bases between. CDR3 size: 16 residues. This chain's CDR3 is CASSLGPGTGSGEQYF. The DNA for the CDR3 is TGTGCCAGCAGTTTAGGCCCCGGGACCGGATCCGGGGAGCAGTACTTC.

CDR3 region: CASSLGSGASPLHF. The CDR3 bases are TGTGCCAGCAGTCTGGGGTCGGGGGCCTCACCCCTCCACTTT. The chain joins TRBV6-6 to TRBJ1-6; D might be TRBD1 (6 bases). CDR1 and CDR2 from the germline V gene are MNHNY and SVGAGI (reference sequence). Trimming removed 5 bases from V and 10 bases from J, with 15 bases in between. CDR3 length equals 14 residues.

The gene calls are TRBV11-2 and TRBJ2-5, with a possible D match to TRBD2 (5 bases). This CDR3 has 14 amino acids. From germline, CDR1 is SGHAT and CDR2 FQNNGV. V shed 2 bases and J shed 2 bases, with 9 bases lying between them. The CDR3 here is CASSLNDYQETQYF. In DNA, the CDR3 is TGTGCCAGCAGCTTAAATGACTATCAAGAGACCCAGTACTTC.

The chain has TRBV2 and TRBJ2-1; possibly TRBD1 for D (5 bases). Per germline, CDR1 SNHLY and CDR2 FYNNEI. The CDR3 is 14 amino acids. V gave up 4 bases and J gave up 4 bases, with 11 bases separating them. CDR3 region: CASSGGPIYNEQFF. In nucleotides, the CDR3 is TGTGCCAGCAGTGGGGGCCCAATTTACAATGAGCAGTTCTTC.

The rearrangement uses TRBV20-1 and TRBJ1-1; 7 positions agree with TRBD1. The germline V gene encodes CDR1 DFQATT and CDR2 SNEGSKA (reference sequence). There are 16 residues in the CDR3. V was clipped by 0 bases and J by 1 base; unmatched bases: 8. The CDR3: CSARDQGTAQNTEAFF. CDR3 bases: TGCAGTGCTAGAGACCAGGGGACAGCCCAGAACACTGAAGCTTTCTTT.

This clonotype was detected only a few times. Written as DNA, the CDR3 is TGTGCCAGCAGTCCTTTGGAAGCGGGGGGGCTGGAGACCCAGTACTTC. Encoded protein: CASSPLEAGGLETQYF. The chain links TRBV2 to TRBJ2-5; TRBD2 agrees at 10 bases. CDR3 length: 16 residues. The ends lost 5 bases at V and 5 bases at J; junction bases unmatched: 11. CDR1 and CDR2 (germline): SNHLY, FYNNEI.

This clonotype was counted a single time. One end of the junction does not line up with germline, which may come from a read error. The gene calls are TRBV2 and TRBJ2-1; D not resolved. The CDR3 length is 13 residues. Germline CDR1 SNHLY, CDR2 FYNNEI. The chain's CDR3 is CVSMAPSYNEQFF. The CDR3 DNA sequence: TGTGTCAGCATGGCCCCCTCCTACAATGAGCAGTTCTTC. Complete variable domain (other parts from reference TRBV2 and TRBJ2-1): EPEVTQTPSHQVTQMGQEVILRCVPISNHLYFYWYRQILGQKVEFLVSFYNNEISEKSEIFDDQFSVERPDGSNFTLKIRSTKLEDSAMYFCVSMAPSYNEQFFGPGTRLTVL.

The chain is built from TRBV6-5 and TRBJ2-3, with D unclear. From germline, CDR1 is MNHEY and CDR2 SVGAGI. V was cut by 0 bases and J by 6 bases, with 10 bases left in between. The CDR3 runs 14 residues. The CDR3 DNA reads TGTGCCAGCAGTTACTCTCCGGTTGGTGATACGCAGTATTTT. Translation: CASSYSPVGDTQYF.

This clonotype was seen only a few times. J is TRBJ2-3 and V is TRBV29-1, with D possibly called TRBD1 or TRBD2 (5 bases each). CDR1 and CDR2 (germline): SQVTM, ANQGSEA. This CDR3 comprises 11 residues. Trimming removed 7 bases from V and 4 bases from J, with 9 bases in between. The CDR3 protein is CSGVGADTQYF. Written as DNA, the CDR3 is TGCAGCGGTGTGGGGGCAGATACGCAGTATTTT.

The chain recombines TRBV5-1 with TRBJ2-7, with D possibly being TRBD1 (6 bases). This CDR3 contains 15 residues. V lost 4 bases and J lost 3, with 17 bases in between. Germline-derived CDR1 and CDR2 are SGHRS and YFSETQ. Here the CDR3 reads CASSKAPGQNYEQYF. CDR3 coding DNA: TGCGCCAGCAGCAAGGCCCCGGGACAAAACTACGAGCAGTACTTC.

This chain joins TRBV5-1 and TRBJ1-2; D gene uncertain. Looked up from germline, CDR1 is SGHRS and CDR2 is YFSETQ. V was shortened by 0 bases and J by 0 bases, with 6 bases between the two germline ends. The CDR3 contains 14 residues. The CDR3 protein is CASSLDSANYGYTF. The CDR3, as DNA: TGCGCCAGCAGCTTGGATTCAGCTAACTATGGCTACACCTTC.